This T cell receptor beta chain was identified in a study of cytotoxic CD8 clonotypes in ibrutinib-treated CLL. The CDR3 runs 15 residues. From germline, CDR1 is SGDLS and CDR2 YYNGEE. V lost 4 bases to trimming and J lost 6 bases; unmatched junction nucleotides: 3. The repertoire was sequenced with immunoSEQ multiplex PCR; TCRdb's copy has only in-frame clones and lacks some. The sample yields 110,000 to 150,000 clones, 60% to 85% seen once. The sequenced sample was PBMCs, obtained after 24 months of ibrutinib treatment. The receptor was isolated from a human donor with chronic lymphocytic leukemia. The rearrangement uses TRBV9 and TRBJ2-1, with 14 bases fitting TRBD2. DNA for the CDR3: TGTGCCAGCAGCCTGACTAGCGGGAGGGGCAATGAGCAGTTCTTC. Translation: CASSLTSGRGNEQFF.